This TCR beta chain was sequenced during a study of OX40 agonist ivuxolimab in advanced cancers. CDR1 and CDR2 from the germline V gene are MRHNA and SNTAGT. Between the trimmed V and J ends, which lost 4 bases and 3 bases, there was a span of 12 bases. The CDR3 runs 14 residues. Regarding the study as a whole: In CD8+ T cells, expanded clones were on average more numerous than in CD4+.

Assay used: immunoSEQ multiplex PCR; TCRdb lists only in-frame clones, some missing. Here the sample spans 35,000 to 45,000 clones, around 86% being singletons. Concerning this clone itself: Its antigen is unknown.

The sequencing here drew on CD4+ or CD8+ T cells sorted from blood, taken in a trial of the OX40 agonist ivuxolimab. The TCR originated in an adult with an advanced solid tumor such as melanoma, head and neck, liver or kidney cancer. V usage is TRBV6-4 and J usage is TRBJ1-1, with D possibly matching TRBD1 (5 bases). The CDR3 region has the DNA TGTGCCAGCAGTGCTTCTCCAGGGCACACTGAAGCTTTCTTT. Protein: CASSASPGHTEAFF.